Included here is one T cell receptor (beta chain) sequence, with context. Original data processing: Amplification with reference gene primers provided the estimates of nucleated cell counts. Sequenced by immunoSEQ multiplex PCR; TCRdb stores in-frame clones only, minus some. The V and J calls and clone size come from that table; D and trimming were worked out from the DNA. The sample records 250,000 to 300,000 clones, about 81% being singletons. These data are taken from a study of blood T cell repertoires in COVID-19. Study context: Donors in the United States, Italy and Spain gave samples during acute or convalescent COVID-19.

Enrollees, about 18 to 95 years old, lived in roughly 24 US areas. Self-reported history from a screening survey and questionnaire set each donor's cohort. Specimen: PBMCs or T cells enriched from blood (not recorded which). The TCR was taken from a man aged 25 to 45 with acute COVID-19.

CDR3 residues: CASSSRDRIKYNEQFF. The CDR3 DNA reads as TGTGCCAGTAGTAGCCGGGACAGGATAAAGTACAATGAGCAGTTCTTC. The rearrangement links TRBV19 to TRBJ2-1; the match to TRBD1 covers 8 bases. The length of the CDR3 is 16 residues. Germline CDR1 and CDR2: LNHDA and SQIVND (reference sequence). With 4 bases clipped from V and 4 bases from J, the junction kept 9 bases outside the gene matches. Combining the CDR3 with reference TRBV19 and TRBJ2-1 gives the whole variable domain DGGITQSPKYLFRKEGQNVTLSCEQNLNHDAMYWYRQDPGQGLRLIYYSQIVNDFQKGDIAEGYSVSREKKESFPLTVTSAQKNPTAFYLCASSSRDRIKYNEQFFGPGTRLTVL.